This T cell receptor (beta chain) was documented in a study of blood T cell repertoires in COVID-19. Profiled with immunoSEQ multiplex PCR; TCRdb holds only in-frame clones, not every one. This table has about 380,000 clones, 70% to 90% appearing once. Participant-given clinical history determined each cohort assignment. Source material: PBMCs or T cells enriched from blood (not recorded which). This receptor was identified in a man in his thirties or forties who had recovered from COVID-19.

This CDR3 reads CASRAEGNYGYTF. The CDR3 nucleotides are TGTGCCAGCAGGGCGGAGGGGAACTATGGCTACACCTTC. This chain connects TRBV5-4 to TRBJ1-2; D might be TRBD1 (5 bases). Trimming took off 5 bases at V and 2 bases at J, with 10 bases between the two ends. The CDR3 runs to 13 residues. Germline CDR1 reads SGHNT; CDR2 reads YYREEE (reference sequence). Full variable domain (rest looked up from reference TRBV5-4 and TRBJ1-2): ETGVTQSPTHLIKTRGQQVTLRCSSQSGHNTVSWYQQALGQGPQFIFQYYREEENGRGNFPPRFSGLQFPNYSSELNVNALELDDSALYLCASRAEGNYGYTFGSGTRLTVV.